One and the same sample provided the 9 T cell receptor beta chains below, sequenced in a study of blood T cell repertoires in COVID-19. The method was immunoSEQ multiplex PCR; TCRdb's version includes in-frame clones alone and lacks a portion of them. The top ten hold about 18% of the sample, which has 100,000 to 150,000 clones, roughly 83% seen once. What was sequenced was peripheral blood. The receptor set was obtained from an elderly woman with acute or convalescent COVID-19.

The chain has TRBV10-2 and TRBJ2-2; D is perhaps TRBD2 (5 bases). V lost 2 bases to trimming and J lost 3 bases, with 7 bases between them. Germline CDR1 WSHSY, CDR2 SAAADI. CDR3 length equals 14 residues. The CDR3 sequence: CASSEAGYTGELFF. CDR3 DNA: TGCGCCAGCAGTGAGGCGGGCTACACCGGGGAGCTGTTTTTT.

The V call is TRBV6-6, the J call TRBJ2-7, with TRBD1 matching over 8 bases. Trimming cost V 0 bases and J 7 bases; bases outside gene matches: 5. The V gene's germline CDR1 is MNHNY and CDR2 SVGAGI (reference sequence). The CDR3 extends over 14 amino acids. The CDR3 here is CASSYSQGATEQYF. The CDR3 DNA sequence: TGTGCCAGCAGTTACTCTCAGGGGGCGACTGAGCAGTACTTC.

J is TRBJ1-5 and V is TRBV30; 12 positions match TRBD1. The germline V gene encodes CDR1 GTSNPN and CDR2 SVGIG (reference sequence). The junction had 7 bases not matched to a gene; V was cut back by 3 bases and J by 1 base. The CDR3 is 17 amino acids. CDR3 sequence reads: CAWRAGTGGMSNQPQHF. CDR3 DNA sequence: TGTGCCTGGAGGGCCGGGACAGGGGGCATGAGCAATCAGCCCCAGCATTTT.

This clone was counted a single time. This rearrangement joins TRBV30 to TRBJ1-1; 9 bases match TRBD1. The CDR3 sequence is 12 residues long. The germline CDR1 and CDR2 sequences are GTSNPN and SVGIG (reference sequence). The DNA for the CDR3 is TGTGCTACGAGGGGGACAGGGACTGAAGCTTTCTTT. Amino acids: CATRGTGTEAFF.

This chain connects TRBV9 to TRBJ1-1, with 8 bases lining up with TRBD1. CDR3 length: 14 amino acids. Trimming took 3 bases from V and 4 from J; bases not matched to a gene: 5. From germline, CDR1 is SGDLS and CDR2 YYNGEE. The CDR3 sequence is CASSAATGGTEAFF. The CDR3 coding sequence is TGTGCCAGCAGCGCGGCCACAGGGGGCACTGAAGCTTTCTTT. Full variable domain (missing parts from reference TRBV9 and TRBJ1-1): DSGVTQTPKHLITATGQRVTLRCSPRSGDLSVYWYQQSLDQGLQFLIQYYNGEERAKGNILERFSAQQFPDLHSELNLSSLELGDSALYFCASSAATGGTEAFFGQGTRLTVV.

This clone was counted once. The chain links TRBV23-1 to TRBJ1-6, with D possibly matching TRBD1 (5 bases). TRBV23-1 is an open reading frame, and its role is uncertain. The CDR3 runs 15 residues. Trimming shortened V by 0 bases and J by 12 bases, and 15 bases separated the two germline ends. Written as DNA, the CDR3 is TGCGCCAGCAGTCAATCCAGGGATGCGGTGGAACCCCTCCACTTT. This gives the protein CASSQSRDAVEPLHF.

This clone was found a few times. This chain links TRBV3-1 (or the pseudogene TRBV3-2) with TRBJ2-3, with 11 bases aligning to TRBD2. With V trimmed by 5 bases and J by 2 bases, 6 bases remained unmatched. Germline CDR1 LGHDT, CDR2 YNNKEL (reference sequence). The CDR3 is 16 residues long. CDR3 in amino acids: CASSSHSGGDTDTQYF. CDR3 DNA sequence: TGTGCCAGCAGCTCCCATAGCGGGGGGGACACAGATACGCAGTATTTT.

The genes are TRBV2 and TRBJ1-6, with a possible D match to TRBD1 (6 bases). Per the germline V gene, CDR1 is SNHLY and CDR2 is FYNNEI. The CDR3 length is 13 residues. The V end was cut by 6 bases, the J end by 7 bases, with 10 bases between. CDR3 residues: CASRGTGNSPLHF. CDR3 sequence (DNA): TGTGCCAGCAGGGGTACAGGGAATTCACCCCTCCACTTT. The full variable domain, in which reference TRBV2 and TRBJ1-6 provide the parts outside the CDR3, is EPEVTQTPSHQVTQMGQEVILRCVPISNHLYFYWYRQILGQKVEFLVSFYNNEISEKSEIFDDQFSVERPDGSNFTLKIRSTKLEDSAMYFCASRGTGNSPLHFGNGTRLTVT.

The chain carries TRBV19 and TRBJ2-1, with 11 nucleotides matching TRBD2. CDR3 length: 16 amino acids. CDR1 LNHDA and CDR2 SQIVND come from the germline V gene (reference sequence). The trim removed 6 bases at V and 4 bases at J, leaving 8 bases unmatched. The CDR3 nucleotides are TGTGCCAGTAGAAGGGGGCGGACTAGCGGGTACAATGAGCAGTTCTTC. It specifies CASRRGRTSGYNEQFF. Looking up the rest from reference TRBV19 and TRBJ2-1 gives the full variable domain: DGGITQSPKYLFRKEGQNVTLSCEQNLNHDAMYWYRQDPGQGLRLIYYSQIVNDFQKGDIAEGYSVSREKKESFPLTVTSAQKNPTAFYLCASRRGRTSGYNEQFFGPGTRLTVL.